This T cell receptor beta chain was recovered during a study of T cells in Graves' hyperthyroidism and ophthalmopathy. It was RNA transcripts that yielded the amplified TCR beta CDR3 regions. Researchers ran a first-round RT-PCR on the TCR CDR3 using the HTBI primer set. MiXCR was run by TCRdb on the multiplex PCR reads, yielding one entry per CDR3 protein. The sample records under 350,000 distinct CDR3 sequences, 15% to 20% being singletons. This clonotype turned up a few times. Sequencing was carried out using blood. This TCR was recovered from a woman between 45 and 60 years old with Graves' hyperthyroidism.

The CDR3 region has the DNA TGTGCCAGCAGCCGGGCCCTGGGGCAGCCCCAGCATTTT. The encoded protein is CASSRALGQPQHF. The chain joins TRBV11-2 to TRBJ1-5; D gene uncertain. V dropped 5 bases and J dropped 7 bases, with 12 bases sitting between them. The germline CDR1 and CDR2 sequences are SGHAT and FQNNGV. CDR3 length equals 13 residues.